This section outlines one TCR beta chain sequence together with its context. The sample originates from a study of CD8 T cells in Susac syndrome. RNA was extracted with the RNeasy kit, and a quantity of roughly 0.5 to 1 ug was reverse transcribed using random hexamers. TCRdb used MiXCR to reprocess the immunoSEQ multiplex PCR reads, holding one entry per CDR3 protein. Of 150,000 to 190,000 distinct CDR3 sequences in the sample, approximately 95% were seen once. This receptor was identified in a human donor with Susac syndrome. What was sequenced was CD4+ T cells from PBMCs.

CDR3 nucleotides: TGTGCCAGCAGCTTACTCTCCTCGAACACTGAAGCTTTCTTT. The encoded protein is CASSLLSSNTEAFF. The chain links TRBV7-6 to TRBJ1-1; D is unclear. V was shortened by 2 bases and J by 1 base, with 8 bases between the two germline ends. This CDR3 has 14 amino acids. The germline gives CDR1 SGHVS, CDR2 FNYEAQ.